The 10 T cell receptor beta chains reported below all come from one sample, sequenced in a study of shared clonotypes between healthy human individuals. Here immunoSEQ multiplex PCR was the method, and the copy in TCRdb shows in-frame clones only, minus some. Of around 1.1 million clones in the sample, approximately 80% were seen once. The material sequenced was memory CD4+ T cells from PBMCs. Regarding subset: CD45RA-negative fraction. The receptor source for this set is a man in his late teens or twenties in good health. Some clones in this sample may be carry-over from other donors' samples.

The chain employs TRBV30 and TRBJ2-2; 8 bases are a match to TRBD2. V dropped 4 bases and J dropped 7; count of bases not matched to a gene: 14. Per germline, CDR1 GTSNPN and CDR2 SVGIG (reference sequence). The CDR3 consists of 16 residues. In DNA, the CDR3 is TGTGCCTGGATCCTCCCCGGGACTAGGGTTGGCGGGGAGCTGTTTTTT. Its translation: CAWILPGTRVGGELFF. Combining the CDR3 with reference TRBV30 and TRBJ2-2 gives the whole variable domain SQTIHQWPATLVQPVGSPLSLECTVEGTSNPNLYWYRQAAGRGLQLLFYSVGIGQISSEVPQNLSASRPQDRQFILSSKKLLLSDSGFYLCAWILPGTRVGGELFFGEGSRLTVL.

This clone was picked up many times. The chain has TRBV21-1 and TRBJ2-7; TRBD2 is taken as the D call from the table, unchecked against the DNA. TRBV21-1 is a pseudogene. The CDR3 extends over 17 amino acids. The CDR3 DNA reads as TGTGCCAGCAGCTCCCGGAGGACTAGCGGGAGGCAGGGCGAGCAGTACTTC. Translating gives CASSSRRTSGRQGEQYF.

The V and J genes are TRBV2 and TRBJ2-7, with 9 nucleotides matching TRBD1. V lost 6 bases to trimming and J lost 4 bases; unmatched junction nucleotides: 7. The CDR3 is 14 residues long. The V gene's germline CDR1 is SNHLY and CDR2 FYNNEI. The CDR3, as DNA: TGTGCCAGCAGATGGGACAGGGCTCAATACGAGCAGTACTTC. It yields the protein CASRWDRAQYEQYF.

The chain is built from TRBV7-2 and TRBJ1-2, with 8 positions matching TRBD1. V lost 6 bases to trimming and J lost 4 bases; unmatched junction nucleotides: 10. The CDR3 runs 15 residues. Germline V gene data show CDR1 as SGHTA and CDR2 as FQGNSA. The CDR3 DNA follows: TGTGCCAGCAGACCCGGACAGGGCGAGGGCTATGGCTACACCTTC. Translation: CASRPGQGEGYGYTF.

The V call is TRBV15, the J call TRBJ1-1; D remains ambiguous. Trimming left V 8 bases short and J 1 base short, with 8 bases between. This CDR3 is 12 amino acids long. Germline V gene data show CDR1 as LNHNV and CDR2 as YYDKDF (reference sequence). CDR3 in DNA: TGTGCCACCGGGTTGGGGAACACTGAAGCTTTCTTT. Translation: CATGLGNTEAFF.

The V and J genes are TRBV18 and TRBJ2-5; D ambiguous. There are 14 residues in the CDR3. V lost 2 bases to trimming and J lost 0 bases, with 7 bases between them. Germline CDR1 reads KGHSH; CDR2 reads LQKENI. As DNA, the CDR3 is TGTGCCAGCTCACCAACCAGGTACCAAGAGACCCAGTACTTC. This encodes CASSPTRYQETQYF.

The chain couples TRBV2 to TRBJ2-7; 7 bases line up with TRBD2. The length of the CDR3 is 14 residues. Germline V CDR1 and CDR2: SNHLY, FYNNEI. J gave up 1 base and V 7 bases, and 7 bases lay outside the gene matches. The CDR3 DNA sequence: TGTGCCAGCAAACTTAGCGGGTCTTCCTACGAGCAGTACTTC. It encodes CASKLSGSSYEQYF.

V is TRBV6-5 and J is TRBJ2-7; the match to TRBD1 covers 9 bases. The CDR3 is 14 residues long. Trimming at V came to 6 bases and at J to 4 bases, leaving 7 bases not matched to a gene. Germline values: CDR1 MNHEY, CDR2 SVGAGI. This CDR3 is CASRNPGQGYEQYF. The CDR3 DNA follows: TGTGCCAGCAGAAACCCGGGACAGGGATACGAGCAGTACTTC.

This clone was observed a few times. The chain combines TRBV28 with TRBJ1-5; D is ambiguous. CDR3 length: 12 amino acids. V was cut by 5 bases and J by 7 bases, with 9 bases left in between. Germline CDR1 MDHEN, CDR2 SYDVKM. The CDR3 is CASSIGSQPQHF. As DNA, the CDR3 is TGTGCCAGCAGTATAGGGAGCCAGCCCCAGCATTTT.

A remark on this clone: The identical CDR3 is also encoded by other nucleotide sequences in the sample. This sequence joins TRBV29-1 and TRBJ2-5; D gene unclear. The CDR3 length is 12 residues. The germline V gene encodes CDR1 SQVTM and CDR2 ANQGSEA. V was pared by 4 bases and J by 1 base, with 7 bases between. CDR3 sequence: CSVVLIQETQYF. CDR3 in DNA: TGCAGCGTTGTGCTAATCCAAGAGACCCAGTACTTC. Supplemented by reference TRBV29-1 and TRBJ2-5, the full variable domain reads SAVISQKPSRDICQRGTSLTIQCQVDSQVTMMFWYRQQPGQSLTLIATANQGSEATYESGFVIDKFPISRPNLTFSTLTVSNMSPEDSSIYLCSVVLIQETQYFGPGTRLLVL.